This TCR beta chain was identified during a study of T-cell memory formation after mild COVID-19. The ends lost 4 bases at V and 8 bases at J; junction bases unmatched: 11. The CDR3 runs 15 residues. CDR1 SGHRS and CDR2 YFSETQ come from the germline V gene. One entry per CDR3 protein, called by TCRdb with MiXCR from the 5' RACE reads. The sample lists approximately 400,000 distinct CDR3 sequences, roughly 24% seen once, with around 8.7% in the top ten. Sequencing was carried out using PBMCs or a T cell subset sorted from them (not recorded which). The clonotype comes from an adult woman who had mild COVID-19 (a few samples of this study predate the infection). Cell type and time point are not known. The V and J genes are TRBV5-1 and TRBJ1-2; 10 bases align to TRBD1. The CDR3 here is CASSPTGQGSLGYTF. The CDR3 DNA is TGCGCCAGCAGCCCGACGGGACAGGGGTCCCTGGGCTACACCTTC.